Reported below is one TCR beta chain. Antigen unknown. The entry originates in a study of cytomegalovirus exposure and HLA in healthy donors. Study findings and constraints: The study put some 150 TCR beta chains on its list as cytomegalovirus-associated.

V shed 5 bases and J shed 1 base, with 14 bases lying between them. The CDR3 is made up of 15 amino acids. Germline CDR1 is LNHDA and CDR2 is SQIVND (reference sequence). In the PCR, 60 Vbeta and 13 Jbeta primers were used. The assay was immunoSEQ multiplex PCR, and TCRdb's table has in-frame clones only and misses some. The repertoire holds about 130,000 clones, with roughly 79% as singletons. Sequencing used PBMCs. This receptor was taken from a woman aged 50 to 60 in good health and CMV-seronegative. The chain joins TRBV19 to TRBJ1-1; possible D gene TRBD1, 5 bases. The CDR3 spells CASSAPGGANTEAFF. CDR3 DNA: TGTGCCAGTAGTGCTCCAGGTGGGGCGAACACTGAAGCTTTCTTT.